These T cell receptor beta chains were read from a single sample in a study of T cell responses to AZD1222 COVID-19 vaccine. Measured with immunoSEQ multiplex PCR; TCRdb has only the in-frame clones, and not every one. The top ten hold approximately 21% of the sample, which has more than 35,000 clones, 80% seen once. The material was peripheral blood, obtained 28 days after the second dose of the MenACWY control vaccine. These receptor sequences come from an adult who received the MenACWY meningococcal vaccine as a control. The CDR3 runs from the conserved cysteine through the conserved F or W.

j_call v_call cdr3_aa
TRBJ2-1 TRBV7-7 CASSTSPGSEQFF
TRBJ2-1 TRBV5-6 CASSLNRLNSYNEQFF
TRBJ1-1 TRBV5-1 CASSPTGLLTEAFF
TRBJ2-1 TRBV2 CASSPPAGVLGEQFF
TRBJ1-1 TRBV29-1 CSVEASSDTEAFF
TRBJ2-1 TRBV6-6 CASSYSGTGGNEQFF
TRBJ2-2 TRBV27 CASGKENRGNTGELFF
TRBJ2-7 TRBV27 CASSSRAVTGLPLSSYEQYF
TRBJ1-1 TRBV12-5 CASGLVRDGEAFF
TRBJ2-7 TRBV9 CASSGAGMKGEQYF
TRBJ1-4 TRBV7-2 CASSLGGQLAEKLFF
TRBJ2-2 TRBV4-1 CASSQAARTGGAGELFF
TRBJ2-5 TRBV5-1 CASSLDQGALKTQYF
TRBJ1-1 TRBV5-1 CASSFGAMNTEAFF
TRBJ1-2 TRBV4-1 CASSQDVYRGNYGYTF
TRBJ1-5 TRBV2 CASSERENQPQHF
TRBJ1-2 TRBV19 CASSERGQGVNYGYTF
TRBJ1-1 TRBV19 CASSPYGVMNTEAFF
TRBJ2-3 TRBV15 CATSPSGSTDTQYF
TRBJ1-1 TRBV28 CASSPPTGAMNTEAFF
TRBJ1-1 TRBV9 CASSYTQGQGMNTEAFF
TRBJ2-2 TRBV4-1 CASSHITGDRAGELFF
TRBJ2-1 TRBV5-1 CASSFTGVRNNEQFF
TRBJ1-2 TRBV10-2 CASSPGRGGYGYTF
TRBJ2-5 TRBV11-2 CASTPTGGQETQYF
TRBJ1-2 TRBV28 CASSLAQYGYTF
TRBJ2-5 TRBV7-8 CASSSLQGSETQYF
TRBJ1-5 TRBV2 CASSGDIQPQHF
TRBJ1-2 TRBV7-2 CASSYLLTAIYGYTF
TRBJ2-1 TRBV19 CASSTGKSYNEQFF
TRBJ2-1 TRBV6-5 CASTPRRQTNEQFF
TRBJ1-1 TRBV5-1 CASSPDGVLGTEAFF
TRBJ2-7 TRBV20-1 CSASKKTGTSGSIVSYEQYF
TRBJ1-2 TRBV4-1 CASRSIRDVYGYTF
TRBJ1-1 TRBV3-1/TRBV3-2 CASSQRDRSPNTEAFF
TRBJ2-3 TRBV29-1 CSGHRDAPLVDTQYF
TRBJ2-7 TRBV5-1 CASSPPSGRVGEQYF
TRBJ1-2 TRBV2 CASMTGRRNYGYTF
TRBJ1-1 TRBV5-1 CASTQGDMNTEAFF
TRBJ2-5 TRBV15 CATSGFGGGETQYF
TRBJ1-2 TRBV5-1 CASRLDGTGVGYGYTF
TRBJ2-2 TRBV11-3 CASSSGSTGTGELFF
TRBJ1-2 TRBV5-1 CASSPGQYGYTF
TRBJ1-2 TRBV30 CAWIGPPNYGYTF
TRBJ1-5 TRBV3-1/TRBV3-2 CASSHMDRVSNQPQHF
TRBJ2-1 TRBV7-9 CASSLGQPNYNEQFF
TRBJ1-2 TRBV18 CASSGQGDRYGYTF
TRBJ2-5 TRBV18 CASSPSTLRETQYF
TRBJ2-1 TRBV5-1 CASSSKAGGREQFF
TRBJ1-2 TRBV30 CAWGDSPNYGYTF
TRBJ1-5 TRBV28 CASSPGQLNQPQHF
TRBJ1-6 TRBV19 CASGRLGSYNSPLHF
TRBJ1-2 TRBV6-2/TRBV6-3 CASSPTGIEGYTF
TRBJ2-3 TRBV6-4 CASSDSVGTSTDTQYF